The entry that follows covers one T cell receptor (beta chain) sequence. Its specific antigen is unknown. No much larger clone is present one base from it, and per-base qualities are unavailable. The data belong to a study of cytomegalovirus exposure and HLA in healthy donors (dated 2017 in TCRdb). Regarding the research as a whole: An earlier analysis of approximately 590 of the donors reported more than 250 Gb of sequence data and some 100 million unique TCR beta sequences from 150 million to 200 million T cells. A later genetic analysis used genome-wide SNP genotypes for about 60% of the roughly 670 donors, treating that subset as a discovery cohort. A later analysis re-examined previously published TCR beta repertoires from hundreds of donors and added high-resolution HLA genotyping to investigate patterns of TCR occurrence. HLA typing covered class I and class II loci at four-digit resolution. Among some 410 genotyped donors of the cohort, an average of about 240,000 unique TCR beta nucleotide sequences was sequenced per donor, of which roughly 17% were non-productive. The study aimed to test whether signatures of past pathogen exposure could be identified by cataloging public T cell receptors. Besides the first cohort of some 670 subjects, a separate validation cohort made up of 90 to 150 different subjects was used. The number of donors typed differed by locus, with about 629-630 for A, B, C, DRB1 and DQB1, roughly 550 for DQA1, 600 to 610 for DPA1, and around 460 for DPB1. All discovery cohort repertoires had been generated on a single sequencing platform. Roughly 300 gigabases of sequencing data and 75 million to 85 million unique TCR sequences made up an early release that covered fewer than 650 HLA-typed donors. The study combined high-throughput TCR immunosequencing, statistical association of individual TCRs with disease status, and machine learning to predict cytomegalovirus infection status. The study used immunosequencing to profile the T cell repertoires of several hundred subjects and linked those repertoires to cytomegalovirus serostatus. Alongside the repertoire data, information on donor age, sex, ethnicity and CMV serostatus was compiled. A handful of DR-DQ haplotypes were handled as single units for association and clustering because linkage in the cohort was strong. An earlier analysis of around 640 of the donors used high-throughput TCR beta sequencing to judge whether each TCR beta V gene segment behaved as functional or pseudogenic. Among the approximately 430 genotyped donors, around 79% belonged to the genetic ancestry cluster associated with self-reported Caucasian donors. Rather than using new phenotypic data, the later analysis identified candidate immune exposures from TCR beta sequences and from how often those sequences occurred across donors.

The cohort comprised approximately 700 healthy bone marrow donors. At the time of sampling, every cohort member was nominally healthy, though immune exposures that went unrecorded were likely present. The donor tested CMV seronegative, placing the donor among the 350 or so seronegative members of the cohort. A peripheral blood sample was provided by each donor, and peripheral blood mononuclear cells were used for TCR beta sequencing. The Qiagen DNeasy Blood Extraction Kit was used to extract genomic DNA from the blood cell samples. Library method: the immunoSEQ multiplex PCR assay. For the multiplex PCR, a mixture combining 60 forward primers for TCR Vbeta segments and 13 reverse primers for TCR Jbeta segments was used. A multiplex PCR assay on genomic DNA amplified the CDR3 region of rearranged TCR beta genes. On the Illumina HiSeq System, the amplified TCR beta libraries were sequenced as 87-base-pair reads. Per the original workflow: A later analysis counted about 80 million unique TCR beta chains across the 666 repertoires, and 9.5 million to 11 million of these chains were shared by at least two donors. To remove PCR and sequencing errors, raw reads were error-corrected and collapsed into unique sequences using a nearest-neighbor algorithm that merged closely related sequences. V, D and J gene segments were assigned by aligning CDR3 sequences to IMGT reference sequences. For a sequence to be retained, at least a six-nucleotide match to both a V gene segment and a J gene segment was required. A rearrangement was called productive if the CDR3 had no stop codons and remained in frame with V and J, and every other rearrangement was called non-productive. Following IMGT convention, CDR3 was defined as the stretch from the second conserved V-encoded cysteine to the conserved J-encoded phenylalanine. The earlier analysis of 587 of the donors excluded sequences that lacked an unambiguous match to a single V gene segment. An earlier analysis of fewer than 750 of the donors called V segments functional above 56.7% productive rearrangements and segregating when the between-donor standard deviation exceeded 5%. To diagnose cytomegalovirus status from the catalog of TCR beta chain sequences, a statistical classification framework was built. V and J gene assignment, in a later analysis, came from comparing TCR nucleotide sequences with IMGT/GENE-DB human TR gene sequences. In a later analysis, CDR3 sequences and most-parsimonious VDJ recombination scenarios were assigned using the TCRdist pipeline. In a later analysis, each TCR beta chain was defined by its CDR3 amino acid sequence together with its V-gene family, and reads lacking a unique V-gene family were excluded. A later analysis removed several hundred highly shared, low-generation-probability nucleotide sequences to deal with suspected cross-contamination and a sequencing artifact. In a later analysis, a clonal expansion index for each public chain was calculated from normalized within-repertoire ranks of inferred template counts. In a later analysis, generation probabilities were computed with a VDJ recombination model fitted to out-of-frame rearrangements, and the resulting probabilities were checked against IGoR. In a later analysis, TCR-TCR, TCR-HLA and TCR-CMV co-occurrence was scored with hypergeometric tests, and a repertoire-size bias correction was applied to TCR pairs. In a later analysis, false discovery rates were estimated by permuting HLA or CMV assignments 20 times. In a later analysis, co-occurring TCRs were grouped with DBSCAN, and TCRdist sequence similarity was added when clustering was performed within HLA-allele-positive subsets. For co-occurrence clustering, repertoires with fewer than 30,000 or more than 120,000 public chains were excluded, along with five or six repertoires with anomalous nucleotide sharing. Held by TCRdb, this immuneACCESS table contains in-frame sequences only and omits some clones. Under half of the omission traces to an unresolved V gene where checked; the cause of the rest is unknown. V and J calls and clone size are copied from that table; D and trimming were computed from the DNA. The sample table contains 150,000 to 200,000 clones; only one count was recorded for around four fifths of them. Of the sample, more than 1.5% falls within the top ten clones.

The full study reports these points: A later genetic analysis associated a missense DCLRE1C variant with V-gene and J-gene trimming of TCR beta chains, and an independent cohort replicated the association. This cohort had only TCR beta chains sequenced, and the lack of alpha or paired-chain data limited which features could be detected. A further reported finding was that TCR beta sequences accurately predicted the HLA-A and HLA-B alleles for most subjects in the first cohort. In both the original and validation cohorts, the classifier was reported to diagnose cytomegalovirus status with high specificity and sensitivity. The presence/absence analyses assumed that sequencing depth was roughly uniform across donors, and that assumption may not be true. For the cohort, immune exposure information was limited to CMV serostatus. Some IMGT-functional V segments, including TRBV6-2 and TRBV6-3, could not be distinguished by the 87-base-pair reads and were therefore excluded. In a later analysis, the rate of TCR association differed among HLA loci, with DRB1 alleles having the most associated TCRs and HLA-C alleles having the fewest. Several of the top co-occurrence clusters appeared to be linked to parvovirus B19, influenza, CMV and Epstein-Barr virus, according to a later analysis. Compared with the roughly 700-donor mean, donors in an Asian-associated ancestry cluster had fewer N-insertions in productive TCRs, according to a later genetic analysis. In vitro tests confirmed that a few of the cytomegalovirus-associated TCR beta chains recognize cytomegalovirus antigens. The sequencing pipeline was judged likely to have produced a cluster of highly shared sequence variants as a technical artifact. When HLA alleles, especially DR and DQ, strongly co-occurred, attributing TCR associations to individual alleles was difficult. Linkage disequilibrium might explain the correlated functional status among segregating V segments, but an unknown experimental factor could not be excluded. HLA typing was unavailable for some donors at each locus, so association tests used only the typed subset. While some public TCRs were present in many individuals, most TCR sequences turned up only very rarely across donors. Some 16 rarely observed V segments, including chromosome 9 orphons, were excluded from the earlier analysis of almost 600 of the donors because counts were too low. According to a later analysis, most CMV-associated TCR beta chains appeared to be HLA-restricted, and the HLA associations seemed to be driven largely by CMV exposure. An earlier analysis of around 600 of the donors showed that most TCR beta V segments appeared in productive rearrangements either about 87% or about 30% of the time, which broadly matched IMGT annotations. Specific HLA alleles were associated with more than 15,000 TCR beta sequences at a false discovery rate of 0.05 in a later analysis. The study gave a list of about 150 TCR beta chains associated with cytomegalovirus. It was suggested by the authors that the approach could potentially be generalized to other disease states and immunological phenotypes. In a later analysis, HLA-associated TCR beta chains were found to be more clonally expanded and to have lower generation probabilities than equally common non-associated chains.

CDR3 length: 15 amino acids, cysteine to phenylalanine. Of all the DNA, just the CDR3 is kept, 45 bases in frame from base 1. V and J are trimmed by 2 bases and 1 base, and the gene matches miss 5 bases of the junction. CDR1 and CDR2, looked up from the germline V gene, are SGHTA and FQGNSA. Recombination connected TRBV7-2 to TRBJ2-7, and TRBD2 aligns with 7 junction nucleotides. Material: PBMCs. The sequence was collected from a woman between 18 and 30 years old in good health and CMV-seronegative. In nucleotides, the sequence is TGTGCCAGCAGCTTATCGCTGCGGGGGTCCTACGAGCAGTACTTC. It translates to CASSLSLRGSYEQYF.